The next 32 T cell receptor beta chains were all read from a single sample in a study of shared clonotypes between healthy human individuals. The data were produced by immunoSEQ multiplex PCR, yet TCRdb's version contains in-frame clones alone and is incomplete. The sample contains a few million clones, around nine tenths of which appear only once. Sequencing was performed on naive CD4+ T cells sorted from blood. Documented subset: CD45RA+ positively selected. These receptors were collected from a man younger than 35 in good health.

This rearrangement joins TRBV5-1 to TRBJ2-2; D is possibly TRBD1 (6 bases). The V gene's germline CDR1 is SGHRS and CDR2 YFSETQ. Between the trimmed V and J ends, which lost 5 bases and 0 bases, there was a span of 14 bases. CDR3 length: 16 residues. The CDR3 is CASSYYGTTNTGELFF. CDR3 in DNA: TGCGCCAGCAGTTATTACGGGACAACGAACACCGGGGAGCTGTTTTTT.

CDR3 DNA sequence: TGTGCCAGCAGGCTAGATAAATCCTACGAGCAGTACTTC. This translates into CASRLDKSYEQYF. J is TRBJ2-7 and V is TRBV28; no reliable D call. V was cut by 6 bases and J by 1 base, with 10 bases left in between. Germline CDR1 is MDHEN and CDR2 is SYDVKM. The CDR3 runs 13 residues.

This clone was seen a few times. This chain links TRBV6-8 with TRBJ2-1; the D is unclear. The CDR3 sequence is 11 residues long. The germline V gene encodes CDR1 MNHGY and CDR2 SAAAGT. The ends were cut back, 2 bases at V and 12 bases at J, with 8 bases in the middle. CDR3 bases: TGTGCCAGCAGTTACGAACGTGCGCAGTTCTTC. Translated: CASSYERAQFF.

The rearrangement links TRBV19 to TRBJ2-5, with D perhaps given as TRBD1 or TRBD2 (7 bases each). In germline, CDR1 is LNHDA, CDR2 SQIVND (reference sequence). CDR3 length equals 14 residues. The V gene lost 4 bases and the J gene lost 5 bases, with 14 bases spanning the gap. The CDR3 sequence: CASSRRQGGETQYF. DNA of the CDR3: TGTGCCAGTAGTAGAAGACAGGGAGGGGAGACCCAGTACTTC. The full variable domain, rest sourced from reference TRBV19 and TRBJ2-5, is DGGITQSPKYLFRKEGQNVTLSCEQNLNHDAMYWYRQDPGQGLRLIYYSQIVNDFQKGDIAEGYSVSREKKESFPLTVTSAQKNPTAFYLCASSRRQGGETQYFGPGTRLLVL.

The J gene is TRBJ1-5, the V gene TRBV19, with a possible D match to TRBD1 (6 bases). From germline, CDR1 is LNHDA and CDR2 SQIVND (reference sequence). Trimming stripped 4 bases from V and 4 bases from J, with 20 bases between. The CDR3 extends over 17 amino acids. CDR3 protein: CASSTTGTLYPNQPQHF. For the CDR3, the DNA is TGTGCCAGTAGTACTACCGGGACACTTTACCCAAATCAGCCCCAGCATTTT.

About this clone itself: Other DNA sequences in this specimen translate into the identical CDR3. This rearrangement joins TRBV18 to TRBJ2-7, with D perhaps matching TRBD1 (6 bases). The CDR3 is 12 amino acids. Trimming removed 6 bases at V and 4 bases at J, with 10 bases between. CDR1 is KGHSH, CDR2 LQKENI, per germline. CDR3 amino acids: CASSPTGYEQYF. The CDR3 nucleotides are TGTGCCAGCTCCCCAACAGGGTACGAGCAGTACTTC.

The chain combines TRBV6-5 with TRBJ2-3; 9 bases line up with TRBD2. V lost 5 bases, J lost 10 bases, and 10 bases stayed unmatched. The CDR3 contains 14 residues. Germline CDR1 is MNHEY and CDR2 is SVGAGI. The chain's CDR3 is CASSQALAGAPQYF. The DNA for the CDR3 is TGTGCCAGCAGTCAAGCCTTAGCGGGGGCTCCGCAGTATTTT.

This CDR3 is CASRGNVGNNNEQFF. CDR3 nucleotide sequence: TGCGCCAGCAGAGGCAACGTAGGGAACAACAATGAGCAGTTCTTC. The chain employs TRBV5-1 and TRBJ2-1; D is unresolved. Germline V lookup: CDR1 SGHRS, CDR2 YFSETQ. V lost 5 bases and J lost 5, with 17 bases in between. The CDR3 extends over 15 amino acids.

The rearrangement links TRBV9 to TRBJ2-7; D might be TRBD1 or TRBD2, each matching 6 bases. Germline CDR1 is SGDLS and CDR2 is YYNGEE. This CDR3 has 13 residues. Trimming stripped 3 bases from V and 4 bases from J, with 11 bases between. This CDR3 is CASSGGGGYEQYF. The CDR3, as DNA: TGTGCCAGCAGCGGAGGAGGGGGTTACGAGCAGTACTTC.

V is TRBV10-3 and J is TRBJ1-3, with 9 bases fitting TRBD1. Germline loops: CDR1 ENHRY, CDR2 SYGVKD. There are 14 residues in the CDR3. V shed 6 bases, J shed 4 bases, and the junction held 4 bases outside the gene matches. The CDR3 region has the DNA TGTGCCATCAGCTTGGACAGGGGAGGAAACACCATATATTTT. Translation: CAISLDRGGNTIYF.

V gene TRBV7-8 combines with J gene TRBJ2-1; D is undetermined. Germline values: CDR1 SGHVS, CDR2 FQNEAQ. V gave up 2 bases and J gave up 0 bases, with 8 bases separating them. This CDR3 has 15 residues. The CDR3 spells CASSLPRVSYNEQFF. The CDR3 DNA is TGTGCCAGCAGCTTACCCAGAGTCTCCTACAATGAGCAGTTCTTC.

The sample holds one count of this clone. Within the sample, other DNA sequences also encode this same CDR3. This rearrangement joins TRBV18 to TRBJ1-5; D is perhaps TRBD1 (5 bases). CDR1 is KGHSH, CDR2 LQKENI, per germline. With 6 bases removed from V and 7 bases from J, the gap between germline ends came to 13 bases. The CDR3 has 13 amino acids. CDR3: CASSPGQNQPQHF. In nucleotides, the CDR3 is TGTGCCAGCTCGCCTGGACAAAACCAGCCCCAGCATTTT.

The genes are TRBV28 and TRBJ1-5, with TRBD1 as a possible D gene (6 bases). Trimming left V 2 bases short and J 7 bases short, with 18 bases between. CDR3 size: 16 residues. CDR1 is MDHEN and CDR2 is SYDVKM in the germline V gene. The CDR3 DNA is TGTGCCAGCAGTTTACCAGCGGGGGGGCCCGGGCAGCCCCAGCATTTT. Protein sequence: CASSLPAGGPGQPQHF. The full variable domain, rest sourced from reference TRBV28 and TRBJ1-5, is DVKVTQSSRYLVKRTGEKVFLECVQDMDHENMFWYRQDPGLGLRLIYFSYDVKMKEKGDIPEGYSVSREKKERFSLILESASTNQTSMYLCASSLPAGGPGQPQHFGDGTRLSIL.

The chain joins TRBV30 to TRBJ1-2; a weak D match, TRBD1 (5 bases). This CDR3 region has 14 residues. Per the germline V gene, CDR1 is GTSNPN and CDR2 is SVGIG (reference sequence). The ends were cut back, 1 base at V and 3 bases at J, with 12 bases in the middle. The CDR3, as DNA: TGTGCCTGGAGTGGGAGCCAGGGCTACTATGGCTACACCTTC. Its translation is CAWSGSQGYYGYTF.

This chain uses TRBV7-9 with TRBJ1-4; 8 bases are a match to TRBD1. The CDR3 length is 16 residues. The germline CDR1 and CDR2 sequences are SEHNR and FQNEAQ (reference sequence). The ends lost 5 bases at V and 2 bases at J; junction bases unmatched: 7. The CDR3 DNA is TGTGCCAGCAGCGGAATGGACAGGGTTACTAATGAAAAACTGTTTTTT. It is translated as CASSGMDRVTNEKLFF.

This chain uses TRBV28 with TRBJ1-4; D gene uncertain. V gave up 3 bases and J gave up 3 bases, with 11 bases separating them. Germline V CDR1 and CDR2: MDHEN, SYDVKM. The CDR3 contains 15 residues. CDR3 in amino acids: CASSLRGKSNEKLFF. As DNA, the CDR3 is TGTGCCAGCAGTTTGCGCGGGAAGTCTAATGAAAAACTGTTTTTT.

A word on this clone: Other DNA sequences in this specimen translate into the identical CDR3. This chain links TRBV28 with TRBJ1-1; D might be TRBD1 (5 bases). Trimming removed 7 bases at V and 1 base at J, with 16 bases between. The CDR3 is 15 residues long. Germline CDR1 MDHEN, CDR2 SYDVKM. CDR3 sequence: CASTTGGTGNTEAFF. The DNA for the CDR3 is TGTGCCAGCACCACCGGCGGGACCGGGAACACTGAAGCTTTCTTT.

This clone was observed a single time. The CDR3 is CASSAGPIYGYTF. DNA of the CDR3: TGTGCCAGCAGTGCCGGACCGATCTATGGCTACACCTTC. The rearrangement uses TRBV27 and TRBJ1-2; D is uncertain. CDR1 and CDR2 from the germline V gene are MNHEY and SMNVEV (reference sequence). The CDR3 sequence is 13 residues long. With 5 bases removed from V and 4 bases from J, the gap between germline ends came to 11 bases.

The gene calls are TRBV7-2 and TRBJ1-1; D is undetermined. CDR1 is SGHTA and CDR2 is FQGNSA in the germline V gene. This CDR3 contains 13 residues. The V end was cut by 7 bases, the J end by 1 base, with 10 bases between. CDR3 amino acids: CASTVRENTEAFF. In DNA form, the CDR3 reads TGTGCCAGCACCGTTCGAGAGAACACTGAAGCTTTCTTT.

The chain carries TRBV4-3 and TRBJ2-2; unclear D gene. CDR3 length equals 16 residues. Trimming removed 1 base from V and 0 bases from J, with 9 bases in between. The germline CDR1 and CDR2 sequences are LGHNA and YSLEER. Here the CDR3 reads CASSQVRFSNTGELFF. DNA for the CDR3: TGCGCCAGCAGCCAAGTCAGGTTCTCGAACACCGGGGAGCTGTTTTTT.

The gene calls are TRBV5-1 and TRBJ2-3; D unresolved. V lost 2 bases, J lost 4 bases, and 11 bases lay in between. The CDR3 is made up of 14 amino acids. Germline V lookup: CDR1 SGHRS, CDR2 YFSETQ. CDR3 loop: CASSLGSTPDTQYF. For the CDR3, the DNA is TGCGCCAGCAGCTTAGGGTCTACCCCAGATACGCAGTATTTT. The variable domain in full, with the rest retrieved from reference TRBV5-1 and TRBJ2-3, is KAGVTQTPRYLIKTRGQQVTLSCSPISGHRSVSWYQQTPGQGLQFLFEYFSETQRNKGNFPGRFSGRQFSNSRSEMNVSTLELGDSALYLCASSLGSTPDTQYFGPGTRLTVL.

This clone has only one observation. V is TRBV7-2 and J is TRBJ2-7, with TRBD2 identical over 10 bases. Germline V gene sequence: CDR1 SGHTA, CDR2 FQGNSA. V shed 5 bases and J 1 base; nucleotides not matched to a gene: 5. CDR3 size: 15 residues. CDR3 sequence (DNA): TGTGCCAGCAGCCCATCTAGCGGGGGTTCCTACGAGCAGTACTTC. This encodes CASSPSSGGSYEQYF.

The sample holds a few counts of this clone. The V gene is TRBV7-9, the J gene TRBJ1-1; D is possibly TRBD1 (5 bases). The ends were cut back, 5 bases at V and 1 base at J, with 11 bases in the middle. The germline V gene encodes CDR1 SEHNR and CDR2 FQNEAQ (reference sequence). The length of the CDR3 is 14 residues. CDR3 region: CASSQRGENTEAFF. The CDR3 coding sequence is TGTGCCAGCAGCCAGCGGGGCGAGAACACTGAAGCTTTCTTT.

The chain carries TRBV14 and TRBJ2-7; 10 nucleotides line up with TRBD1. The CDR3 runs to 15 residues. The V and J ends lost 4 bases and 2 bases, in that order; junction bases with no gene match: 5. Germline V CDR1 and CDR2: SGHDN, FVKESK. Here the CDR3 DNA reads TGTGCCAGCAGCCTAACCGGGACAGGGGCCTACGAGCAGTACTTC. Its translation: CASSLTGTGAYEQYF.

The CDR3 protein is CASSFTAGGGGSEQYF. The DNA of the CDR3 is TGTGCCAGCAGTTTTACCGCTGGGGGAGGGGGCTCCGAGCAGTACTTC. This sequence joins TRBV6-6 and TRBJ2-7; the D call may be TRBD1 or TRBD2 (7 bases each). This CDR3 contains 16 residues. Between the trimmed V and J ends, which lost 4 bases and 6 bases, there was a span of 22 bases. The germline V gene encodes CDR1 MNHNY and CDR2 SVGAGI (reference sequence).

This clone is a singleton in its sample. The rearrangement joins TRBV6-6 to TRBJ1-6; D not resolved. The CDR3 extends over 14 amino acids. V lost 6 bases and J lost 8, with 14 bases in between. Germline CDR1 MNHNY, CDR2 SVGAGI (reference sequence). Here the CDR3 reads CASSSGVVDSPLHF. The CDR3 nucleotides read TGTGCCAGCAGCTCCGGGGTAGTGGATTCACCCCTCCACTTT.

The chain carries TRBV12-5 and TRBJ2-5; 11 bases are shared with TRBD2. Germline V gives CDR1 LGHNT, CDR2 FRNRAP. V lost 0 bases, J lost 1 base, and 4 bases stayed unmatched. This CDR3 has 17 amino acids. CDR3 sequence reads: CASGLVYTSGGQETQYF. The DNA for the CDR3 is TGTGCTAGTGGTTTGGTATACACTAGCGGGGGCCAAGAGACCCAGTACTTC.

The chain links TRBV6-1 to TRBJ1-2, with 10 bases that match TRBD1. This CDR3 is built from 13 residues. Unmatched junction bases numbered 2, after V lost 6 bases and J lost 4 bases. Germline V gene data show CDR1 as MNHNS and CDR2 as SASEGT. In nucleotides, the CDR3 is TGTGCCAGCAGGGGACAGGGGAGCTATGGCTACACCTTC. Residues: CASRGQGSYGYTF.

A word on this clone: Other DNA sequences in the same sample also yield this CDR3. The chain recombines TRBV5-1 with TRBJ2-1; 10 bases agree with TRBD2. The CDR3 has 16 residues. The junction had 4 bases not matched to a gene; V was cut back by 0 bases and J by 4 bases. CDR1 and CDR2 from the germline V gene are SGHRS and YFSETQ. The CDR3 bases are TGCGCCAGCAGCTTGGGGCTAGCGGGGGTATACAATGAGCAGTTCTTC. Protein sequence: CASSLGLAGVYNEQFF.

The genes are TRBV19 and TRBJ2-5; the D call may be TRBD1 or TRBD2 (5 bases each). The CDR3 runs to 14 residues. CDR1 is LNHDA, CDR2 SQIVND, per germline (reference sequence). V was cut by 5 bases and J by 3 bases, with 13 bases left in between. The CDR3 here is CASSHGTVKETQYF. DNA of the CDR3: TGTGCCAGTAGTCACGGGACGGTAAAAGAGACCCAGTACTTC.

The chain carries TRBV2 and TRBJ2-3; possibly TRBD2 for D (5 bases). The V gene's germline CDR1 is SNHLY and CDR2 FYNNEI. Trimming took off 7 bases at V and 5 bases at J, with 22 bases between the two ends. This CDR3 region has 16 residues. CDR3 DNA sequence: TGTGCCAGCAAAGCAACTACAGTGAGAGAGGGAGATACGCAGTATTTT. Protein: CASKATTVREGDTQYF.

This clone has only one observation. This chain joins TRBV11-1 and TRBJ1-5; D unresolved. Trimming removed 1 base from V and 1 base from J, with 5 bases in between. Germline values: CDR1 SGHAT, CDR2 FQDESV (reference sequence). There are 14 residues in the CDR3. Written as DNA, the CDR3 is TGTGCCAGCAGCTTAGACCCCAGCAATCAGCCCCAGCATTTT. Its translation is CASSLDPSNQPQHF.